The 10 T cell receptor beta chains in this list originate from one sample, sequenced in a study of blood T cell repertoires in COVID-19. The repertoire was sequenced with immunoSEQ multiplex PCR; TCRdb's copy has only in-frame clones and lacks some. The sample consists of over 200,000 clones, 86% of them appearing once. Material for sequencing was peripheral blood. Receptors originate from a man aged 40-49 years who had recovered from COVID-19.

The J gene is TRBJ2-3, the V gene TRBV6-5; D is perhaps TRBD1 (5 bases). Trimming cost V 2 bases and J 2 bases, with 14 bases left between them. This CDR3 region has 16 residues. Germline CDR1 is MNHEY and CDR2 is SVGAGI. The DNA of the CDR3 is TGTGCCAGCAGTTACGGGCCCGGACAACCCACAGATACGCAGTATTTT. Amino acid sequence: CASSYGPGQPTDTQYF.

The chain is built from TRBV7-3 and TRBJ2-5; D perhaps matches TRBD2 (6 bases). Germline V gene lookup returns CDR1 SGHTA and CDR2 FQGTGA. CDR3 size: 13 residues. V lost 6 bases and J lost 5, with 13 bases in between. CDR3 sequence: CASSMGGLETQYF. For the CDR3, the DNA is TGTGCCAGCAGTATGGGGGGATTGGAGACCCAGTACTTC.

The chain uses TRBV5-4 and TRBJ2-2; TRBD2 matches at 9 bases. V trimming: 5 bases; J trimming: 4 bases; junction bases outside the gene matches: 3. The CDR3 length is 14 residues. Germline lookup yields CDR1 SGHNT and CDR2 YYREEE (reference sequence). The CDR3 DNA reads TGTGCCAGCAGGGCGGGGGGGAGCACCGGGGAGCTGTTTTTT. This translates into CASRAGGSTGELFF.

This sequence joins TRBV24-1 and TRBJ2-1, with D perhaps TRBD2 (6 bases). Trimming removed 8 bases from V and 4 bases from J, with 11 bases in between. The CDR3 is 13 residues long. The germline V gene has CDR1 KGHDR and CDR2 SFDVKD. This chain's CDR3 is CATMGRNYNEQFF. In nucleotides, the CDR3 is TGTGCCACCATGGGGAGGAATTACAATGAGCAGTTCTTC.

J is TRBJ1-2 and V is TRBV4-2; tentative D call: TRBD1 (5 bases). Germline assignment: CDR1 LGHNA and CDR2 YNFKEQ. The CDR3 is made up of 18 amino acids. Between the trimmed V and J ends, which lost 1 base and 5 bases, there was a span of 23 bases. The CDR3 sequence: CASSQGGNLDTALYGYTF. The CDR3 coding sequence is TGTGCCAGCAGCCAAGGCGGTAACCTGGACACAGCTTTATATGGCTACACCTTC.

Here the CDR3 DNA reads TGCGCCAGCAGCCCCCGTAGGACTAGCGCTACCCCCTCCTACAATGAGCAGTTCTTC. Translation: CASSPRRTSATPSYNEQFF. This chain uses TRBV5-1 with TRBJ2-1, with 9 bases fitting TRBD2. Unmatched junction bases numbered 14, after V lost 4 bases and J lost 0 bases. The CDR3 has 19 amino acids. The V gene's germline CDR1 is SGHRS and CDR2 YFSETQ. Together with reference TRBV5-1 and TRBJ2-1, the CDR3 gives the full variable domain: KAGVTQTPRYLIKTRGQQVTLSCSPISGHRSVSWYQQTPGQGLQFLFEYFSETQRNKGNFPGRFSGRQFSNSRSEMNVSTLELGDSALYLCASSPRRTSATPSYNEQFFGPGTRLTVL.

This chain joins TRBV7-8 and TRBJ2-3; D unresolved. The V end was cut by 5 bases, the J end by 8 bases, with 11 bases between. CDR1 and CDR2 (germline): SGHVS, FQNEAQ. The CDR3 is 12 residues long. CDR3 sequence reads: CASSPRIGTQYF. The DNA for the CDR3 is TGTGCCAGCAGCCCCCGAATCGGTACGCAGTATTTT. The variable domain in full, with the rest retrieved from reference TRBV7-8 and TRBJ2-3, is GAGVSQSPRYKVAKRGQDVALRCDPISGHVSLFWYQQALGQGPEFLTYFQNEAQLDKSGLPSDRFFAERPEGSVSTLKIQRTQQEDSAVYLCASSPRIGTQYFGPGTRLTVL.

The genes are TRBV5-1 and TRBJ1-2; D perhaps matches TRBD1 (6 bases). Germline V lookup: CDR1 SGHRS, CDR2 YFSETQ. The CDR3 totals 13 residues. The V end was cut by 1 base, the J end by 8 bases, with 12 bases between. The CDR3 loop is CASSLLGGRGYTF. CDR3 sequence (DNA): TGCGCCAGCAGCTTGCTCGGGGGGCGCGGCTACACCTTC.

J is TRBJ1-2 and V is TRBV27; the D is unclear. CDR1 is MNHEY and CDR2 is SMNVEV in the germline V gene (reference sequence). The CDR3 consists of 13 residues. Trimming took off 5 bases at V and 5 bases at J, with 12 bases between the two ends. CDR3 region: CASSRTPWYGYTF. DNA of the CDR3: TGTGCCAGCAGTCGGACTCCTTGGTATGGCTACACCTTC.

This chain uses TRBV29-1 with TRBJ2-7, with 7 bases aligning to TRBD2. The germline CDR1 and CDR2 sequences are SQVTM and ANQGSEA. The CDR3 runs 14 residues. The trim removed 6 bases at V and 3 bases at J, leaving 11 bases unmatched. The DNA for the CDR3 is TGCAGCGTGGGGCTAGCGGCCAAAATCTACGAGCAGTACTTC. Protein product: CSVGLAAKIYEQYF.